This TCR beta chain was sequenced in a study of T-cell memory formation after mild COVID-19. Constant-segment-primed 5'RACE gave TCR alpha and TCR beta cDNA libraries with sample barcodes and UMIs. One entry per CDR3 protein results from TCRdb running MiXCR on the 5' RACE reads. The repertoire holds approximately 350,000 distinct CDR3 sequences, with 13% as singletons. Comments on this clonotype: One junction end does not reproduce the germline sequence, and a read error may be involved.

The CDR3 contains 20 residues. Germline V lookup: CDR1 SSHAT, CDR2 FNYEAQ (reference sequence). The sample comprised PBMCs or a T cell subset sorted from them (not recorded which). The V gene is TRBV7-7, the J gene TRBJ2-4; 7 bases are a match to TRBD2. This clonotype was obtained from a young man who had mild COVID-19 (a few samples of this study predate the infection). Cell type and time point are not known. The CDR3 protein is CASSPGPLAPGSLAKNIQYF. DNA for the CDR3: TGTGCTAGCAGCCCAGGGCCACTAGCGCCCGGCTCTCTAGCCAAAAACATTCAGTACTTC.